The 8 T cell receptor beta chains listed next were all sequenced from one sample in a study of radiotherapy plus CTLA-4 blockade in lung cancer. Generated by immunoSEQ multiplex PCR, the TCRdb table keeps only in-frame clones and is missing some. Of approximately 57,000 clones listed, approximately 82% are singletons. Here the sequenced sample was peripheral blood, taken from a patient treated with radiotherapy plus ipilimumab. The receptors here all came from a human donor with non-small cell lung cancer whose response to radiotherapy plus ipilimumab could not be evaluated.

This chain connects TRBV5-1 to TRBJ2-5; the D gene is possibly TRBD2 (6 bases). Trimming stripped 2 bases from V and 5 bases from J, with 10 bases between. The germline CDR1 and CDR2 sequences are SGHRS and YFSETQ. The length of the CDR3 is 13 residues. CDR3 amino acids: CASSFGAGETQYF. The DNA of the CDR3 is TGCGCCAGCAGCTTCGGGGCGGGGGAGACCCAGTACTTC.

The chain combines TRBV11-2 with TRBJ2-7; D is possibly TRBD1 (6 bases). CDR3 size: 15 residues. From germline, CDR1 is SGHAT and CDR2 FQNNGV. The germline V and J ends were trimmed by 1 base and 5 bases, with 15 bases remaining between them. The CDR3 nucleotides are TGTGCCAGCAGCTTAGGAACAGGGCCTCGTAACGAGCAGTACTTC. As protein: CASSLGTGPRNEQYF.

This clone was seen a few times. The chain is built from TRBV5-1 and TRBJ2-5; D is possibly TRBD2 (5 bases). From germline, CDR1 is SGHRS and CDR2 YFSETQ. The V end lost 4 bases, the J end lost 2 bases, and 12 bases lay between the germline ends. The CDR3 loop spans 14 amino acids. The chain's CDR3 is CASSIGGDQETQYF. CDR3 nucleotides: TGCGCCAGCAGCATCGGAGGAGATCAAGAGACCCAGTACTTC.

Worth noting for this clone: Relative to the germline gene, one junction end is altered; a read error may explain this. The J gene is TRBJ2-3, the V gene TRBV7-8; TRBD2 matches at 12 bases. The CDR3 covers 16 residues. CDR1 and CDR2 (germline): SGHVS, FQNEAQ. CDR3 sequence reads: CASSLAGGSVTDTQYF. In DNA, the CDR3 is TGTGCCAGCAGCCTAGCGGGAGGGAGTGTCACAGATACGCAGTATTTT.

J is TRBJ2-1 and V is TRBV29-1, with D uncertain. The CDR3 is 11 amino acids. CDR1 and CDR2 from the germline V gene are SQVTM and ANQGSEA. V dropped 6 bases and J dropped 0 bases, with 3 bases sitting between them. Written as DNA, the CDR3 is TGCAGCGTGAGCTCCTACAATGAGCAGTTCTTC. Its protein product is CSVSSYNEQFF.

This clone came up a few times. The chain recombines TRBV7-6 with TRBJ2-3, with D unclear. Germline V gives CDR1 SGHVS, CDR2 FNYEAQ. CDR3 length equals 12 residues. The V gene lost 5 bases and the J gene lost 2 bases, with 5 bases spanning the gap. CDR3 nucleotides: TGTGCCAGCAGCCTCTACACAGATACGCAGTATTTT. It codes for CASSLYTDTQYF.

This chain links TRBV5-4 with TRBJ1-2; D gene ambiguous. Germline V gene lookup returns CDR1 SGHNT and CDR2 YYREEE (reference sequence). V was clipped by 1 base and J by 3 bases, with 13 bases between them. The CDR3 sequence is 15 residues long. The chain's CDR3 is CASSLIGRRDYGYTF. The CDR3 DNA reads TGTGCCAGCAGCTTGATCGGCAGGCGGGACTATGGCTACACCTTC.

Only a few counts were recorded for this clone. The chain carries TRBV6-5 and TRBJ2-7; TRBD1 aligns across 9 bases. This CDR3 has 16 amino acids. Trimming cost V 0 bases and J 5 bases; bases outside gene matches: 8. The V gene's germline CDR1 is MNHEY and CDR2 SVGAGI. The CDR3 loop reads CASSYSYTRDRDEQYF. The CDR3 DNA reads TGTGCCAGCAGTTACTCTTACACCCGGGACAGGGACGAGCAGTACTTC.